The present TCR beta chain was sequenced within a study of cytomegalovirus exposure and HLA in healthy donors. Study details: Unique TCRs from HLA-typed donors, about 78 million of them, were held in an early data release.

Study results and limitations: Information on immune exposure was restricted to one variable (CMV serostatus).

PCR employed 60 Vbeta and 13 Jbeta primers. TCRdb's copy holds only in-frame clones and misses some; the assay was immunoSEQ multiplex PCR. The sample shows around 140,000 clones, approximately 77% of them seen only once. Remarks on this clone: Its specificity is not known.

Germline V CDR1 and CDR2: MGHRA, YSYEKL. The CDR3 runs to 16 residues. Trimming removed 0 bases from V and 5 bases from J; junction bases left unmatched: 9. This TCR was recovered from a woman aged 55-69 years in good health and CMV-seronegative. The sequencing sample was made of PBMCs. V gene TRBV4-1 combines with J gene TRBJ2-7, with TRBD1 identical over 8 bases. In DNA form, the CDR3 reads TGCGCCAGCAGCCAAGACAGGGGGCGCGAGAGAAACGAGCAGTACTTC. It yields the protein CASSQDRGRERNEQYF.